This TCR beta chain was found in a study of blood T cell repertoires in COVID-19. At the level of the study: Samples came from the United States, Italy and Spain, spanning acute and convalescent COVID-19. PBMCs, B-cell-depleted T cells, or T cells provided the cDNA or gDNA that made up the material.

Authors' processing steps: Amplification from reference gene primers served as the basis for estimated nucleated cell counts. Assay used: immunoSEQ multiplex PCR; TCRdb lists only in-frame clones, some missing. V and J calls plus clone size are reproduced from that table; the DNA served to infer D and trimming. The table includes 380,000 or so clones, 70% to 85% detected once. Germline assignment: CDR1 SGHAT and CDR2 FQNNGV. The CDR3 covers 15 residues. J lost 9 bases, V lost 0 bases, and 4 bases had no gene match. This sequence was found in a human donor with acute or convalescent COVID-19. The donor label of this sample is uncertain. The gene calls are TRBV11-2 and TRBJ2-1; 11 nucleotides line up with TRBD2. Sequenced input: peripheral blood. This CDR3 is CASSLDRLAGSEQFF. In DNA, the CDR3 is TGTGCCAGCAGCTTAGACCGACTAGCGGGAAGTGAGCAGTTCTTC.